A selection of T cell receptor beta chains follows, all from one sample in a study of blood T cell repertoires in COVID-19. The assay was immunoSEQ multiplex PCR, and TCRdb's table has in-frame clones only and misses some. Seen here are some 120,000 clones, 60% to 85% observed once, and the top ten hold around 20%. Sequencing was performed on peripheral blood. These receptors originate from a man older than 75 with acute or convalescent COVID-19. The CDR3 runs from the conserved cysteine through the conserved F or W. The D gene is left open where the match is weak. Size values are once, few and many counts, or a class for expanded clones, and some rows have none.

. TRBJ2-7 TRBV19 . TGTGCCACCCGTACCTCCGGGACAATCCCCTACGAGCAGTACTTC CATRTSGTIPYEQYF
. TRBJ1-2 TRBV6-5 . TGTGCCAGCAGCCCCGCGGTCCTCTATGGCTACACCTTC CASSPAVLYGYTF
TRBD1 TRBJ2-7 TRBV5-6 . TGTGCCAGCACCATTTGGGGACAGAACTACGAGCAGTACTTC CASTIWGQNYEQYF
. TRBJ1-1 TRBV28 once TGTGCCAGCAGTTTATCAACAGGGGAAGCTTTCTTT CASSLSTGEAFF
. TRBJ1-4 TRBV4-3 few TGCGCCAGCGGTCAATCGGACAGCAGAAATGAAAAACTGTTTTTT CASGQSDSRNEKLFF
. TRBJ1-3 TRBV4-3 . TGCGCCAGCAGCCAAGGAGTCGGCTCTGGAAACACCATATATTTT CASSQGVGSGNTIYF
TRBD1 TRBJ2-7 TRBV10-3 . TGTGCCATCAGGCCGGGACAGGGGGCCTACGAGCAGTACTTC CAIRPGQGAYEQYF
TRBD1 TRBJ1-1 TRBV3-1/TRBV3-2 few TGTGCCAGCAGCCCAACTCCGGGACAGGGGAGCACTGAAGCTTTCTTT CASSPTPGQGSTEAFF
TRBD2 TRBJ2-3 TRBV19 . TGTGCCAGTAGTAAGGTGGGACTAGCGGGACGCACAGATACGCAGTATTTT CASSKVGLAGRTDTQYF
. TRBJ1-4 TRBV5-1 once TGCGCCAGCAGCCCAACAGGGCTTGGTGTTGAAAAACTGTTTTTT CASSPTGLGVEKLFF
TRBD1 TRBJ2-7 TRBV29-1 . TGCAGCTCGGGCGGGACAGGGGGACACGAGCAGTACTTC CSSGGTGGHEQYF
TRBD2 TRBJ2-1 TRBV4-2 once TGTGCCAGCAGGTCAACTAGCGGGACGATATCGAGCTCCTACAATGAGCAGTTCTTC CASRSTSGTISSSYNEQFF
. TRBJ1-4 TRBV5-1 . TGCGCCAGCAGTACCTACCTTAGCAGTAATGAAAAACTGTTTTTT CASSTYLSSNEKLFF
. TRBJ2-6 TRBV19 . TGTGCCAGTAGTATAGATCGCGACAGTTTCTCTGGGGCCAACGTCCTGACTTTC CASSIDRDSFSGANVLTF
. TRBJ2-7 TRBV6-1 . TGTGCCAGCAGTGAAGCCCTGAAGATGGTCCAGATTCGCCACGAGCAGTACTTC CASSEALKMVQIRHEQYF
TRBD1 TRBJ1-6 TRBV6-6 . TGTGCCAGCAGGACTATGGGGACAGTAAATTCACCCCTCCACTTT CASRTMGTVNSPLHF
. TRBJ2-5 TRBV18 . TGTGCCAGCTCACTTGGACTACCGGGCGAGACCCAGTACTTC CASSLGLPGETQYF
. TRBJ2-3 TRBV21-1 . TGTGCCAGCAGCAAAACCGCGACTAGCGGGGTATCAGATACGCAGTATTTT CASSKTATSGVSDTQYF
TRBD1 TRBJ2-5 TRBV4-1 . TGCGCCAGCAGCCAACGGGACAGCGAAGAGACCCAGTACTTC CASSQRDSEETQYF
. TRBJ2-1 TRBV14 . TGTGCCAGCAGCCAATACTACCGGTCCTCGGGTGAGCAGTTCTTC CASSQYYRSSGEQFF
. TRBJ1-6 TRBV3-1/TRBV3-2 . TGTGCCAGCAGCGAAAACCGGGACACCCATTCACCCCTCCACTTT CASSENRDTHSPLHF
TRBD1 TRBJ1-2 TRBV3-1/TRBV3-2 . TGTGCCAGCAGCCATGGGACAGGTTTTCGCCTGGGCACCTATGGCTACACCTTC CASSHGTGFRLGTYGYTF
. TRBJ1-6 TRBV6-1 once TGTGCCAGCAGTGAAAGGCTACAGTCGGTTAATTCACCCCTCCACTTT CASSERLQSVNSPLHF
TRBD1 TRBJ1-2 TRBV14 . TGTGCCAGCAGCCGCTCCGGGACAGGGGATCCCAATGGCTACACCTTC CASSRSGTGDPNGYTF
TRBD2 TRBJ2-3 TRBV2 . TGTGCCAGCAGAGCCGGGACTAGCGGACCAGATACGCAGTATTTT CASRAGTSGPDTQYF
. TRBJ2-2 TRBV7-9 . TGTGCCAGCAGCTCCACTAGGAGGTGGACCGGGGAGCTGTTTTTT CASSSTRRWTGELFF
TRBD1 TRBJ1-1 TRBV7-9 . TGTGCCAGCGGGACAGGGTTCACTGAAGCTTTCTTT CASGTGFTEAFF
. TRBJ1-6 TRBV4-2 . TGTGCCAGCAGCCAAGGGGTGGGGAGCTCCTATAATTCACCCCTCCACTTT CASSQGVGSSYNSPLHF
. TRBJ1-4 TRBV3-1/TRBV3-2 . TGTGCCAGCAGCCAAGAGGCAACCCTGAATGAAAAACTGTTTTTT CASSQEATLNEKLFF
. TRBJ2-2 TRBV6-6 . TGTGCCAGCTCGAGTTCGAACACCGGGGAGCTGTTTTTT CASSSSNTGELFF
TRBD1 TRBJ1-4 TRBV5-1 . TGCGCCAGCAGCGCGGGACAGACCCATGAAAAACTGTTTTTT CASSAGQTHEKLFF
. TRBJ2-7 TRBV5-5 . TGTGCCAGCAGCTCTGACAGACCCCCCTACGAGCAGTACTTC CASSSDRPPYEQYF